What follows are 2 T cell receptor beta chains derived from one specimen sequenced in a study of blood T cell repertoires in COVID-19. Some clones are missing from TCRdb's copy, which holds only in-frame ones; the method was immunoSEQ multiplex PCR. The sample carries 150,000 or so clones, approximately 85% recorded once. Sample: peripheral blood. The receptors were sampled from a man aged 55 to 69 who had recovered from COVID-19.

V is TRBV7-9 and J is TRBJ2-5; TRBD2 is a possible D gene (6 bases). Germline V gene lookup returns CDR1 SEHNR and CDR2 FQNEAQ (reference sequence). The CDR3 runs 15 residues. The ends were cut back, 5 bases at V and 0 bases at J, with 13 bases in the middle. CDR3 in amino acids: CASSPGTVNQETQYF. The CDR3 DNA reads as TGTGCCAGCAGCCCGGGGACTGTCAACCAAGAGACCCAGTACTTC.

The rearrangement joins TRBV9 to TRBJ1-2; weak D call: TRBD1 (6 bases). With 0 bases removed from V and 7 bases from J, the gap between germline ends came to 13 bases. This CDR3 spans 14 amino acids. Germline-derived CDR1 and CDR2 are SGDLS and YYNGEE. This chain's CDR3 is CASSVGRGAGGYTF. CDR3 coding DNA: TGTGCCAGCAGCGTAGGTCGGGGGGCTGGTGGCTACACCTTC.